The clone carrying this T cell receptor (beta chain) was seen repeatedly, ten times or more. Its target is not known. This sample is drawn from a study of spatial heterogeneity in lung cancer. Study at large: Sequences of the beta chain were consistently detected in greater numbers than alpha-chain sequences.

Notes on the study in general: Ubiquitous expanded tumor TCRs surfaced in blood more at resection than they did at follow-up.

The CDR3 contains 12 residues. In germline, CDR1 is MDHEN, CDR2 SYDVKM. Trimming shortened V by 5 bases and J by 6 bases, and 7 bases separated the two germline ends. TCRdb called the 5' RACE reads again in MiXCR, with one record for every CDR3 protein. The profile covers 45,000 to 55,000 distinct CDR3 sequences, with roughly 5% appearing a single time and 11% taken by the ten largest. Time point reported: sample taken at primary tumor resection. No cells were sorted before sequencing. The whole RNA sequenced was extracted from tumor, nontumor lung or frozen PBMC. Untreated early-stage non-small cell lung cancer patients, approximately 76 in total, were the donors.

Material: PBMCs, obtained at surgery. J is TRBJ2-2 and V is TRBV28, with D possibly TRBD1 on 6 matching bases. This clonotype was sampled from a male donor with early-stage non-small cell lung cancer. The CDR3 DNA follows: TGTGCCAGCAGTACAGGGCCCGGGGAGCTGTTTTTT. Translated: CASSTGPGELFF.